These 15 T cell receptor beta chains were all obtained from the same sample, sequenced in a study of blood T cell repertoires in COVID-19. Clones were sequenced by immunoSEQ multiplex PCR, and TCRdb holds only the in-frame ones, with some missing. The sample consists of about 400,000 clones, more than 85% of them appearing once. What was sequenced was peripheral blood. These receptors were taken from a woman in her 30s with acute or convalescent COVID-19.

This chain connects TRBV29-1 to TRBJ1-4; a weak D match, TRBD1 (5 bases). Trimming pared 7 bases from V and 3 bases from J, leaving 12 bases between. The germline V gene encodes CDR1 SQVTM and CDR2 ANQGSEA. CDR3 length: 13 amino acids. The CDR3 nucleotides read TGCAGCGCCTCGCGGGGGTCTAATGAAAAACTGTTTTTT. As protein: CSASRGSNEKLFF.

The chain recombines TRBV9 with TRBJ2-1; D not certain. V gave up 4 bases and J gave up 6 bases, with 11 bases separating them. Germline V CDR1 and CDR2: SGDLS, YYNGEE. The CDR3 runs 13 residues. The CDR3 sequence is CASSSSSGNEQFF. For the CDR3, the DNA is TGTGCCAGCAGCTCCTCCTCAGGCAATGAGCAGTTCTTC.

The chain couples TRBV7-3 to TRBJ1-1, with TRBD1 as a possible D gene (5 bases). The CDR3 is 15 residues long. Germline CDR1 and CDR2: SGHTA and FQGTGA. Trimming pared 2 bases from V and 3 bases from J, leaving 13 bases between. This CDR3 reads CASSLDSLGDTEAFF. For the CDR3, the DNA is TGTGCCAGCAGCTTAGACAGTCTAGGGGACACTGAAGCTTTCTTT.

The chain has TRBV7-2 and TRBJ1-2; 7 bases are shared with TRBD1. Trimming took 1 base from V and 7 from J; bases not matched to a gene: 9. Germline-derived CDR1 and CDR2 are SGHTA and FQGNSA. The CDR3 is made up of 15 amino acids. The CDR3 sequence is CASSLGTGPSSGYTF. In nucleotides, the CDR3 is TGTGCCAGCAGCTTAGGGACAGGACCTTCTTCTGGCTACACCTTC.

Comment on this clone: Other DNA variants within this sample encode the same CDR3. The chain is built from TRBV13 and TRBJ2-7; a possible D gene is TRBD1 (6 bases). Germline CDR1 is PRHDT and CDR2 is FYEKMQ (reference sequence). The V and J ends lost 3 bases and 1 base respectively, with 10 bases between them. The CDR3 is made up of 14 amino acids. The CDR3 reads CASSLRGTSYEQYF. The CDR3 DNA reads as TGTGCCAGCAGCTTGCGAGGGACATCCTACGAGCAGTACTTC.

This clone was seen just once. The genes are TRBV4-2 and TRBJ1-5, with 10 bases identical to TRBD1. Germline CDR1 reads LGHNA; CDR2 reads YNFKEQ. The J segment lost 6 bases and the V segment lost 0 bases, leaving 5 bases of the junction unmatched. The CDR3 length is 16 residues. The CDR3 region has the DNA TGTGCCAGCAGCCAAGAGAGGACAGGGGGGATTCAGCCCCAGCATTTT. The encoded protein is CASSQERTGGIQPQHF.

V and J are TRBV28 and TRBJ1-1, with 7 bases identical to TRBD1. CDR1 is MDHEN, CDR2 SYDVKM, per germline. There are 15 residues in the CDR3. After removal of 5 bases from V and 5 bases from J, the junction contained 11 bases not matched to a gene. CDR3 protein: CASSPYRGGGTEAFF. CDR3 coding DNA: TGTGCCAGCAGTCCCTACAGGGGCGGAGGAACTGAAGCTTTCTTT.

This clone was seen a single time. The rearrangement uses TRBV6-1 and TRBJ1-5; a weak D match, TRBD1 (5 bases). Germline lookup yields CDR1 MNHNS and CDR2 SASEGT. V lost 2 bases and J lost 2, with 16 bases in between. The CDR3 sequence is 17 residues long. The CDR3 protein is CASSEPPSGRGNQPQHF. Written as DNA, the CDR3 is TGTGCCAGCAGTGAACCCCCATCGGGCAGGGGCAATCAGCCCCAGCATTTT.

V and J are TRBV27 and TRBJ1-6, with a weak D call TRBD1 (6 bases). The CDR3 runs 16 residues. The germline V gene encodes CDR1 MNHEY and CDR2 SMNVEV (reference sequence). Trimming left V 5 bases short and J 0 bases short, with 11 bases between. CDR3 DNA sequence: TGTGCCAGCAGTCGGGACATAAGCTCCTATAATTCACCCCTCCACTTT. It translates to CASSRDISSYNSPLHF.

The chain joins TRBV5-4 to TRBJ2-5; TRBD2 agrees at 12 bases. The germline V gene encodes CDR1 SGHNT and CDR2 YYREEE (reference sequence). Germline trimming cut 4 bases from V and 4 bases from J; bases unmatched to any gene: 5. The CDR3 length is 15 residues. The CDR3 spells CASSGMTSGGETQYF. CDR3 bases: TGTGCCAGCAGCGGGATGACTAGCGGGGGAGAGACCCAGTACTTC.

The count of this clone is one. This chain uses TRBV9 with TRBJ2-2, with D perhaps TRBD2 (5 bases). CDR1 is SGDLS and CDR2 is YYNGEE in the germline V gene. This CDR3 has 12 amino acids. V lost 4 bases, J lost 7 bases, and 8 bases lay in between. CDR3 protein: CASSRRGGELFF. The CDR3 DNA reads TGTGCCAGCAGCCGACGGGGCGGGGAGCTGTTTTTT. The complete variable domain, with remaining parts taken from reference TRBV9 and TRBJ2-2, reads DSGVTQTPKHLITATGQRVTLRCSPRSGDLSVYWYQQSLDQGLQFLIQYYNGEERAKGNILERFSAQQFPDLHSELNLSSLELGDSALYFCASSRRGGELFFGEGSRLTVL.

CDR3 in DNA: TGTGCCAGCAGTTTGCGAACTATGAACACTGAAGCTTTCTTT. This codes for CASSLRTMNTEAFF. The chain uses TRBV5-8 and TRBJ1-1; D not resolved. Trimming shortened V by 5 bases and J by 0 bases, and 11 bases separated the two germline ends. The CDR3 totals 14 residues. CDR1 and CDR2 from the germline V gene are SGHTS and YDEGEE.

The gene calls are TRBV6-5 and TRBJ2-3; D not resolved. V was pared by 3 bases and J by 2 bases, with 12 bases between. The CDR3 is 15 residues long. CDR1 is MNHEY, CDR2 SVGAGI, per germline. The CDR3 spells CASSYYQFNTDTQYF. The CDR3 coding sequence is TGTGCCAGCAGTTATTACCAGTTTAACACAGATACGCAGTATTTT.

This sequence joins TRBV7-9 and TRBJ2-3; D perhaps matches TRBD2 (5 bases). CDR1 SEHNR and CDR2 FQNEAQ come from the germline V gene (reference sequence). The CDR3 contains 15 residues. The V gene lost 5 bases and the J gene lost 4 bases, with 16 bases spanning the gap. The CDR3, as DNA: TGTGCCAGCAGCCTCGGTATGGGGAGCTCAGATACGCAGTATTTT. Amino acid sequence: CASSLGMGSSDTQYF. The whole variable domain, remainder taken from reference TRBV7-9 and TRBJ2-3, is DTGVSQNPRHKITKRGQNVTFRCDPISEHNRLYWYRQTLGQGPEFLTYFQNEAQLEKSRLLSDRFSAERPKGSFSTLEIQRTEQGDSAMYLCASSLGMGSSDTQYFGPGTRLTVL.

The gene calls are TRBV19 and TRBJ1-1; 8 bases fit TRBD1. Germline CDR1 and CDR2: LNHDA and SQIVND (reference sequence). The V and J ends lost 3 bases and 4 bases, in that order; junction bases with no gene match: 13. This CDR3 spans 17 amino acids. CDR3 residues: CASSIRGRGPMGTEAFF. The CDR3 nucleotides are TGTGCCAGTAGTATTCGGGGCAGGGGGCCTATGGGCACTGAAGCTTTCTTT.